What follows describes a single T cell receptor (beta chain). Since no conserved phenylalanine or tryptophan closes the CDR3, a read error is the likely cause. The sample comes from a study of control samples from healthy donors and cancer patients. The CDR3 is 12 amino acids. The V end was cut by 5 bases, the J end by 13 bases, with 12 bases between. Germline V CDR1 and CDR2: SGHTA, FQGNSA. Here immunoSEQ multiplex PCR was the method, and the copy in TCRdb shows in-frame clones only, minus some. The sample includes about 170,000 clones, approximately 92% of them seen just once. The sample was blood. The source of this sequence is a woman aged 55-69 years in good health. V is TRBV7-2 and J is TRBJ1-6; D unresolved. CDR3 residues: CASSLPRLPLHL. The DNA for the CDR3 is TGTGCCAGCAGCCTACCTCGTCTCCCCCTCCACCTT.